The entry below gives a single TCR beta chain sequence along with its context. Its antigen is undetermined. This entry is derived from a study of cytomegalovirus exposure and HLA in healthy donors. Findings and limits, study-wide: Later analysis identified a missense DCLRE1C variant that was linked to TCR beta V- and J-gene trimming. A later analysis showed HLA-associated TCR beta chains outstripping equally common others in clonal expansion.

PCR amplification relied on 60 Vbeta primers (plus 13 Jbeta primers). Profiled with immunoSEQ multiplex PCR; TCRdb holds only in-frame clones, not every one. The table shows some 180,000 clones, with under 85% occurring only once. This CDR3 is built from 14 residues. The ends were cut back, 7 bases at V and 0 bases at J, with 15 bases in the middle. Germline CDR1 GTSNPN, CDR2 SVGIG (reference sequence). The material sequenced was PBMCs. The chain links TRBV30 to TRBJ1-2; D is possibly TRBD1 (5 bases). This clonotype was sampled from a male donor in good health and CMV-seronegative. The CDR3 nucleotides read TGTGCCTTTGGGACGGACTACACTAACTATGGCTACACCTTC. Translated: CAFGTDYTNYGYTF.